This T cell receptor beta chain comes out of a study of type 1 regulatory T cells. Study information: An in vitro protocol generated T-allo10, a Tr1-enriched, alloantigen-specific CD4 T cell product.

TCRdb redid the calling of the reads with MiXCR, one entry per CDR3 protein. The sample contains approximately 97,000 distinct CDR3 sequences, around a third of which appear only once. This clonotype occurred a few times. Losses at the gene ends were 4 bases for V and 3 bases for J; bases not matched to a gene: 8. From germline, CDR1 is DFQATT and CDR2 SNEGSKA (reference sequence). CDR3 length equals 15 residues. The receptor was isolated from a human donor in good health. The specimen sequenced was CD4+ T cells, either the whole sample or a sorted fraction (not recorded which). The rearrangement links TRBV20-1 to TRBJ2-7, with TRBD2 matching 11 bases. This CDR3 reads CSAMTGTSGIYEQYF. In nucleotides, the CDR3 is TGCAGTGCTATGACAGGGACTAGCGGAATCTACGAGCAGTACTTC.